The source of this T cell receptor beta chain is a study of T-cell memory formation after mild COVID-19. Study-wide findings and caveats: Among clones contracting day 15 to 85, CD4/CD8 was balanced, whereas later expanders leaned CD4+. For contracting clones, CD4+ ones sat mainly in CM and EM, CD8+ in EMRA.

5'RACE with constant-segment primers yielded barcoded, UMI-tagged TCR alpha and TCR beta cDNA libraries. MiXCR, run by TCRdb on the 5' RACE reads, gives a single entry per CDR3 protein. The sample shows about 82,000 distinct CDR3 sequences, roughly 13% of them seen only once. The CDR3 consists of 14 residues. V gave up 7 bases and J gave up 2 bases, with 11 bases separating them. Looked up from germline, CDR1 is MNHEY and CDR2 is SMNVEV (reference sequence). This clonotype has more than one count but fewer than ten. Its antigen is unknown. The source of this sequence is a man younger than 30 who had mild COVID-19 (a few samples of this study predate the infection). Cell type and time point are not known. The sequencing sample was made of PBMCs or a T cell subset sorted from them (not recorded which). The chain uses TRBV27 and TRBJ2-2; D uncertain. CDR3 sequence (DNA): TGTGCCAGCATCCCGGACCCTAACACCGGGGAGCTGTTTTTT. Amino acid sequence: CASIPDPNTGELFF.